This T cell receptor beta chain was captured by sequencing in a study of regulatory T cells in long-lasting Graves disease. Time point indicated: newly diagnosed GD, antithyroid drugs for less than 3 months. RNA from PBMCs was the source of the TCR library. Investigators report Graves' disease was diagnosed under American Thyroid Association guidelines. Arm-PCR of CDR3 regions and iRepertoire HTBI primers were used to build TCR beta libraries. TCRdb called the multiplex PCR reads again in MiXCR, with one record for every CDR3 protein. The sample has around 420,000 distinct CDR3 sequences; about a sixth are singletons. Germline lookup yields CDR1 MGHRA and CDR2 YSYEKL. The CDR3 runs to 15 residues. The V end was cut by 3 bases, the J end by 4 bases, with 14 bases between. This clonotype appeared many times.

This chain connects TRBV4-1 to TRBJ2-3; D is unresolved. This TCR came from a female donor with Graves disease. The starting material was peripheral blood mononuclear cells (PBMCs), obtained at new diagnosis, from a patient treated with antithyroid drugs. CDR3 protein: CASSHDGPSSDTQYF. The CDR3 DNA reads TGCGCCAGCAGCCATGATGGGCCCTCTTCAGATACGCAGTATTTT.